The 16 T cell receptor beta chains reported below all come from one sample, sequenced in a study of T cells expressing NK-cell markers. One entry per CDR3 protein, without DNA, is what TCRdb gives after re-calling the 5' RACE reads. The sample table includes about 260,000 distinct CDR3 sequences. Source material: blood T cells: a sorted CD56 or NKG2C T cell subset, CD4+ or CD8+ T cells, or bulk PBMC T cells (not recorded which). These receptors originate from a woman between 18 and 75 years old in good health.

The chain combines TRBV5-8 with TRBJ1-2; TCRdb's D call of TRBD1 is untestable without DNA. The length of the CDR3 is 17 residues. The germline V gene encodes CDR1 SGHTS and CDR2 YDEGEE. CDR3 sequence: CASSLGPGQLGRGGYTF.

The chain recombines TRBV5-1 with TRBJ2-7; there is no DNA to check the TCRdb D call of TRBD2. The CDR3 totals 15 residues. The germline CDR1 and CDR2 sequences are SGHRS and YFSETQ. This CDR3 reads CASSLVPGAVYEQYF.

This CDR3 is CSVRRGGNEQFF. The chain links TRBV29-1 to TRBJ2-1; TCRdb proposes TRBD1, but this gene call is untestable without DNA. Germline V gene data show CDR1 as SQVTM and CDR2 as ANQGSEA. The CDR3 spans 12 residues.

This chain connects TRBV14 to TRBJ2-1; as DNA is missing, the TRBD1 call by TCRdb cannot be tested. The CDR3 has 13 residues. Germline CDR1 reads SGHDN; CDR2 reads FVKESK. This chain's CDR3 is CASSAGVYNEQFF.

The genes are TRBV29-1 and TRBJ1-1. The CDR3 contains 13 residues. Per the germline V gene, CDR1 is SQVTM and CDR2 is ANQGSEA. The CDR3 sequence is CSVRGYLNTEAFF.

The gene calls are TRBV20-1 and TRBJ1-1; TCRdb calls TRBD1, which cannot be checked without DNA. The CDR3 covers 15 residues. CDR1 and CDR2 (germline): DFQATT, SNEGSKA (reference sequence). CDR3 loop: CSARETGAPNTEAFF.

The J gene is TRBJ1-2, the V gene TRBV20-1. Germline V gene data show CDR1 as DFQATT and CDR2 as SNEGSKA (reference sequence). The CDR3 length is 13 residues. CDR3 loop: CSASKTTPMGYTF.

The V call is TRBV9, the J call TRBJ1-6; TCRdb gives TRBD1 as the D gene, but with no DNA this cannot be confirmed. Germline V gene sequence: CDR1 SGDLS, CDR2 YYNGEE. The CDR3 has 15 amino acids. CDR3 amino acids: CASSPGQGRDSPLHF.

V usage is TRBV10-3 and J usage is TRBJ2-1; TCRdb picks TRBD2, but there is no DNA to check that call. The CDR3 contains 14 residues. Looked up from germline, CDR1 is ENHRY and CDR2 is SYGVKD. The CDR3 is CAISFGGSRDEQFF.

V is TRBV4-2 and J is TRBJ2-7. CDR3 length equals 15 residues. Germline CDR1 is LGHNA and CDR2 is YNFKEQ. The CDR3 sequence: CASSQEKVPTYEQYF.

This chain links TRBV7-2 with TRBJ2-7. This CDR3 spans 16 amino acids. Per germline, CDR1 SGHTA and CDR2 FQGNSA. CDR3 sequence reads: CASSLVQSSLDYEQYF.

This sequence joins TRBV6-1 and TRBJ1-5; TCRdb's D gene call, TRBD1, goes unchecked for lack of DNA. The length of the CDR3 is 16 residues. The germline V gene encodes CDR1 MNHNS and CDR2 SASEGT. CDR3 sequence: CASSPDRGIVNQPQHF.

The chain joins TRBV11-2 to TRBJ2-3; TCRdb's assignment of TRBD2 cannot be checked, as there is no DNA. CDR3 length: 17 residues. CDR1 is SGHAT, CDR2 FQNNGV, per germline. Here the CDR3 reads CASSLQTSRYSTDTQYF.

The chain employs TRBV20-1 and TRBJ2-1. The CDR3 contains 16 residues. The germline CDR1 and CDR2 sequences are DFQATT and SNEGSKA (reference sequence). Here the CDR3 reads CSARENRRSSYNEQFF.

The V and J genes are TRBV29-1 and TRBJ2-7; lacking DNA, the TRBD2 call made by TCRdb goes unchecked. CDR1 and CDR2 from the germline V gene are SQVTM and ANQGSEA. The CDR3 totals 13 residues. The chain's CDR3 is CSVDGGNGYEQYF.

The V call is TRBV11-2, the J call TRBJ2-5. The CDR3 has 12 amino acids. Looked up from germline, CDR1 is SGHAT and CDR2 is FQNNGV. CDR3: CASSLDLGTQYF.